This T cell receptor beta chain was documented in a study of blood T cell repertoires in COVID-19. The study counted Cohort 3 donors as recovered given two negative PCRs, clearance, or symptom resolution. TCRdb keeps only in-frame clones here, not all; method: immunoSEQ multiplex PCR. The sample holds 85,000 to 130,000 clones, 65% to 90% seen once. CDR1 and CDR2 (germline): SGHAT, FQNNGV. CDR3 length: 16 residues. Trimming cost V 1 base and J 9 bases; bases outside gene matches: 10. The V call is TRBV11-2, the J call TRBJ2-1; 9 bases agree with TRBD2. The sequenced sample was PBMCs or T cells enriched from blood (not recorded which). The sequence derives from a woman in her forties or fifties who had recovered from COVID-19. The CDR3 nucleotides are TGTGCCAGCAGCTTAGCTTCTAGCGGGGTTTCGGGTGAGCAGTTCTTC. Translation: CASSLASSGVSGEQFF.